This T cell receptor beta chain was obtained from a study of CD8+CD57+ T cells in acquired aplastic anemia. Study context: Sorting CD4+ and CD8+ cells gave DNA averaging about 3.2 ug. Roughly 9.9 million reads, on average, were obtained for CD4+ cells from healthy donors.

Template material for TCR beta VDJ and CDR3 profiling consisted of genomic DNA. TCRdb re-derived calls from the reads in MiXCR, one entry per CDR3 protein. The data hold 200,000 to 250,000 distinct CDR3 sequences, with about a third observed a single time. With regard to this clonotype: A much larger clone is a single base away; this may be a read error.

V lost 2 bases to trimming and J lost 8 bases, with 13 bases between them. The CDR3 has 13 amino acids. Germline CDR1 SGHRS, CDR2 YFSETQ. Input material: sorted CD4+, CD8+, or CD8+CD57+ T cells (not recorded which) from PBMCs. The V gene is TRBV5-1, the J gene TRBJ1-2; D is undetermined. This receptor was identified in a human donor in good health, serving as a control. The CDR3 DNA sequence: TGCGCCAGCAGCTTAAGCGGGGTGGAAGGCTACACCTTC. This encodes CASSLSGVEGYTF.